These 2 T cell receptor beta chains were all obtained from the same sample, sequenced in a study of blood T cell repertoires in COVID-19. Clones were read by immunoSEQ multiplex PCR, and TCRdb kept only the in-frame ones, dropping some. The sample carries more than 15,000 clones, roughly 78% recorded once. Sequenced sample: peripheral blood. The receptors stem from a man aged 55 to 69 with active or convalescent COVID-19.

The rearrangement uses TRBV19 and TRBJ2-2; TRBD2 is a possible D gene (6 bases). The germline CDR1 and CDR2 sequences are LNHDA and SQIVND (reference sequence). V was shortened by 7 bases and J by 6 bases, with 18 bases between the two germline ends. The CDR3 spans 15 residues. CDR3: CASKGGTYQSGELFF. CDR3 bases: TGTGCCAGTAAAGGAGGGACTTACCAATCCGGGGAGCTGTTTTTT.

The rearrangement joins TRBV3-1 (or the pseudogene TRBV3-2) to TRBJ2-4, with D unclear. Germline lookup yields CDR1 LGHDT and CDR2 YNNKEL (reference sequence). The CDR3 consists of 17 residues. Trimming pared 4 bases from V and 0 bases from J, leaving 16 bases between. This CDR3 reads CASSLTGSKLAKNIQYF. Here the CDR3 DNA reads TGTGCCAGCAGCCTAACGGGTAGTAAACTAGCCAAAAACATTCAGTACTTC.